These 3 T cell receptor beta chains share one sample of origin, sequenced in a study of T cells expressing NK-cell markers. TCRdb derives one entry per CDR3 protein from the 5' RACE reads, leaving out DNA. In all, the sample yields 300,000 to 500,000 distinct CDR3 sequences. The specimen was blood T cells: a sorted CD56 or NKG2C T cell subset, CD4+ or CD8+ T cells, or bulk PBMC T cells (not recorded which). The receptors come from a woman aged 45-65 years in good health.

The rearrangement uses TRBV10-1 and TRBJ1-3. From germline, CDR1 is WNHNN and CDR2 SYGVQD (reference sequence). This CDR3 contains 14 residues. CDR3 sequence: CASSSDASGNTIYF.

V usage is TRBV12-3 or TRBV12-4 and J usage is TRBJ2-2; the TCRdb call, TRBD2, lacks DNA for checking. There are 15 residues in the CDR3. This CDR3 reads CASSHRAGGTGELFF.

The rearrangement uses TRBV20-1 and TRBJ2-7; the TCRdb D gene call, TRBD2, has no DNA to confirm it. The CDR3 has 17 residues. Germline V gene lookup returns CDR1 DFQATT and CDR2 SNEGSKA (reference sequence). CDR3 sequence reads: CSARGGSGSLLSHEQYF.